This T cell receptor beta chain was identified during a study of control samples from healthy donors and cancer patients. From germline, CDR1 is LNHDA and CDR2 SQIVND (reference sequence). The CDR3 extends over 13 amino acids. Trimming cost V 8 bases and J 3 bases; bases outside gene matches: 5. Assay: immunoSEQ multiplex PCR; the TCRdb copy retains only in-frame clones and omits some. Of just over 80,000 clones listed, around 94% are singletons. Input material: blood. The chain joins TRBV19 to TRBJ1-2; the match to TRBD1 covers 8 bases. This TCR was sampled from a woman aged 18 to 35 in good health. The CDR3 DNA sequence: TGTGCCAGTGTCCAGGGGGCCGACTATGGCTACACCTTC. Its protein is CASVQGADYGYTF.